These 17 T cell receptor beta chains were all obtained from the same sample, sequenced in a study of response to subunit inactivated influenza vaccine. TCRdb reprocessed the RT-PCR reads via MiXCR and lists one record per CDR3 protein. Here the sample spans 650,000 to 700,000 distinct CDR3 sequences, about 15% being singletons. The source material was PBMCs from blood, sampled about 12 days after vaccination. The receptors were gathered from a man aged 45-65 years who received an inactivated influenza vaccine.

The rearrangement links TRBV7-9 to TRBJ1-5, with 10 nucleotides matching TRBD1. The V gene's germline CDR1 is SEHNR and CDR2 FQNEAQ (reference sequence). Unmatched junction bases numbered 2, after V lost 8 bases and J lost 7 bases. The CDR3 covers 12 residues. The CDR3 protein is CASGQGEQPQHF. CDR3 bases: TGTGCCAGCGGACAGGGGGAACAGCCCCAGCATTTT.

V gene TRBV20-1 combines with J gene TRBJ2-7; 10 bases agree with TRBD2. The V and J ends lost 3 bases and 3 bases, in that order; junction bases with no gene match: 14. The germline V gene has CDR1 DFQATT and CDR2 SNEGSKA (reference sequence). This CDR3 is 17 amino acids long. DNA of the CDR3: TGCAGTGCTAGGGGGACCAATTCAGCGGGAGGGAGCTACGAGCAGTACTTC. Encoded protein: CSARGTNSAGGSYEQYF.

This clonotype was found many times. This chain joins TRBV5-1 and TRBJ1-5; D is undetermined. Trimming cost V 0 bases and J 2 bases, with 9 bases left between them. Germline V lookup: CDR1 SGHRS, CDR2 YFSETQ. CDR3 size: 15 residues. The CDR3 loop is CASSLAGVGNQPQHF. CDR3 in DNA: TGCGCCAGCAGCTTGGCCGGGGTTGGCAATCAGCCCCAGCATTTT.

This clonotype occurred a few times. The J gene is TRBJ2-1, the V gene TRBV7-2, with a weak D call TRBD2 (6 bases). The CDR3 is 16 residues long. The germline V and J ends were trimmed by 0 bases and 7 bases, with 16 bases remaining between them. The germline gives CDR1 SGHTA, CDR2 FQGNSA. The DNA of the CDR3 is TGTGCCAGCAGCTTAGCGGGGGGATCTATTTGGAATGAGCAGTTCTTC. Its protein product is CASSLAGGSIWNEQFF.

The CDR3 sequence: CASNDQGRYLETQYF. The CDR3 nucleotides read TGTGCCAGTAACGACCAGGGGAGATATTTAGAGACCCAGTACTTC. This chain links TRBV7-9 with TRBJ2-5, with D perhaps TRBD1 (6 bases). CDR1 SEHNR and CDR2 FQNEAQ come from the germline V gene (reference sequence). This CDR3 contains 15 residues. Trimming took 9 bases from V and 4 from J, leaving 21 bases between them.

Only a few counts were recorded for this clonotype. The chain has TRBV28 and TRBJ2-1, with D maybe TRBD1 (6 bases). Germline V gene data show CDR1 as MDHEN and CDR2 as SYDVKM. Trimming shortened V by 2 bases and J by 7 bases, and 15 bases separated the two germline ends. CDR3 length: 15 residues. The CDR3 sequence: CASSLQGRYENEQFF. The CDR3, as DNA: TGTGCCAGCAGTTTACAGGGGCGCTATGAGAATGAGCAGTTCTTC.

There are many counts of this clonotype. This chain uses TRBV29-1 with TRBJ2-1, with 8 positions matching TRBD1. The V gene end was trimmed by 6 bases and the J gene end by 4 bases; junction bases not matched to a gene: 8. The germline CDR1 and CDR2 sequences are SQVTM and ANQGSEA. The CDR3 spans 14 residues. The CDR3 here is CSVVGQGIYNEQFF. In DNA form, the CDR3 reads TGCAGCGTAGTAGGACAGGGAATTTACAATGAGCAGTTCTTC.

V usage is TRBV20-1 and J usage is TRBJ2-5, with D hard to call. This CDR3 is built from 14 residues. Germline lookup yields CDR1 DFQATT and CDR2 SNEGSKA (reference sequence). Trimming cost V 3 bases and J 5 bases, with 16 bases left between them. The CDR3 DNA is TGCAGTGCTAGGGCATACACGGCGAGGGAGACCCAGTACTTC. As protein: CSARAYTARETQYF.

The CDR3 nucleotides read TGCGCCAGTACGGAGGGGTTCACCGGGGAGCTGTTTTTT. Translated: CASTEGFTGELFF. The chain carries TRBV5-1 and TRBJ2-2; D possibly corresponds to TRBD2 (6 bases). CDR3 length equals 13 residues. V lost 8 bases, J lost 4 bases, and 12 bases lay in between. The germline V gene has CDR1 SGHRS and CDR2 YFSETQ.

This clonotype showed up just a few times. V gene TRBV29-1 combines with J gene TRBJ2-5; 10 bases fit TRBD1. The V gene end was trimmed by 6 bases and the J gene end by 4 bases; junction bases not matched to a gene: 17. The CDR3 runs to 17 residues. Germline V CDR1 and CDR2: SQVTM, ANQGSEA. The CDR3 DNA is TGCAGCGTCACCTTGAGGCTAGGACAGGGGGATTCAGAGACCCAGTACTTC. Translated: CSVTLRLGQGDSETQYF.

The chain combines TRBV29-1 with TRBJ2-2, with 9 bases lining up with TRBD1. This CDR3 region has 17 residues. Per germline, CDR1 SQVTM and CDR2 ANQGSEA. J gave up 6 bases and V 1 base, and 12 bases lay outside the gene matches. The CDR3 region is CSVEGGFGTGKAGELFF. In nucleotides, the CDR3 is TGCAGCGTTGAAGGCGGATTCGGGACAGGGAAGGCCGGGGAGCTGTTTTTT.

The rearrangement uses TRBV9 and TRBJ1-2, with D possibly matching TRBD1 (5 bases). V lost 0 bases, J lost 4 bases, and 16 bases lay in between. The V gene's germline CDR1 is SGDLS and CDR2 YYNGEE. The CDR3 loop spans 16 amino acids. The CDR3 protein is CASSVAAAGRGYGYTF. The CDR3 nucleotides are TGTGCCAGCAGCGTAGCTGCGGCAGGGCGCGGCTATGGCTACACCTTC.

This clonotype has a count of ten or more. This rearrangement joins TRBV11-2 to TRBJ2-7; TRBD2 matches at 13 bases. V trimming: 4 bases; J trimming: 1 base; junction bases outside the gene matches: 13. This CDR3 has 19 amino acids. From germline, CDR1 is SGHAT and CDR2 FQNNGV. The CDR3 DNA follows: TGTGCCAGCAGCTCGAAATCCGGGACTAGCGGGGCTAAATCCTACGAGCAGTACTTC. Protein: CASSSKSGTSGAKSYEQYF.

This clonotype came up a few times. This chain connects TRBV7-9 to TRBJ2-1; 7 bases align to TRBD2. This CDR3 is built from 15 residues. Germline CDR1 SEHNR, CDR2 FQNEAQ (reference sequence). Trimming at V came to 3 bases and at J to 7 bases, leaving 9 bases not matched to a gene. This CDR3 is CASSFTGTTGNEQFF. CDR3 coding DNA: TGTGCCAGCAGCTTTACCGGGACTACCGGAAATGAGCAGTTCTTC. Using reference TRBV7-9 and TRBJ2-1 for the parts outside the CDR3, the full variable domain is DTGVSQNPRHKITKRGQNVTFRCDPISEHNRLYWYRQTLGQGPEFLTYFQNEAQLEKSRLLSDRFSAERPKGSFSTLEIQRTEQGDSAMYLCASSFTGTTGNEQFFGPGTRLTVL.

This clonotype was counted only a few times. This rearrangement joins TRBV28 to TRBJ1-1, with 7 bases identical to TRBD1. V lost 3 bases to trimming and J lost 4 bases; unmatched junction nucleotides: 17. This CDR3 has 18 residues. Looked up from germline, CDR1 is MDHEN and CDR2 is SYDVKM. CDR3: CASSLWGTTGQEITEAFF. The DNA of the CDR3 is TGTGCCAGCAGTTTGTGGGGGACGACAGGGCAGGAAATCACTGAAGCTTTCTTT.

V is TRBV6-1 and J is TRBJ2-5; no definite D call. Deletions cut 8 bases from V and 2 bases from J, with 12 bases between. The CDR3 extends over 13 amino acids. Germline CDR1 and CDR2: MNHNS and SASEGT. DNA for the CDR3: TGTGCCAGCTACGACGCAGCACAAGAGACCCAGTACTTC. Translation: CASYDAAQETQYF.

The CDR3 protein is CASSGRTGLNEKLFF. CDR3 DNA sequence: TGTGCCAGCAGTGGCAGGACAGGGCTTAATGAAAAACTGTTTTTT. The chain couples TRBV25-1 to TRBJ1-4; the match to TRBD1 covers 8 bases. V was clipped by 4 bases and J by 4 bases; unmatched bases: 5. The CDR3 is 15 residues long. CDR1 is MGHDK, CDR2 SYGVNS, per germline. Full variable domain (remainder filled in from reference TRBV25-1 and TRBJ1-4): EADIYQTPRYLVIGTGKKITLECSQTMGHDKMYWYQQDPGMELHLIHYSYGVNSTEKGDLSSESTVSRIRTEHFPLTLESARPSHTSQYLCASSGRTGLNEKLFFGSGTQLSVL.